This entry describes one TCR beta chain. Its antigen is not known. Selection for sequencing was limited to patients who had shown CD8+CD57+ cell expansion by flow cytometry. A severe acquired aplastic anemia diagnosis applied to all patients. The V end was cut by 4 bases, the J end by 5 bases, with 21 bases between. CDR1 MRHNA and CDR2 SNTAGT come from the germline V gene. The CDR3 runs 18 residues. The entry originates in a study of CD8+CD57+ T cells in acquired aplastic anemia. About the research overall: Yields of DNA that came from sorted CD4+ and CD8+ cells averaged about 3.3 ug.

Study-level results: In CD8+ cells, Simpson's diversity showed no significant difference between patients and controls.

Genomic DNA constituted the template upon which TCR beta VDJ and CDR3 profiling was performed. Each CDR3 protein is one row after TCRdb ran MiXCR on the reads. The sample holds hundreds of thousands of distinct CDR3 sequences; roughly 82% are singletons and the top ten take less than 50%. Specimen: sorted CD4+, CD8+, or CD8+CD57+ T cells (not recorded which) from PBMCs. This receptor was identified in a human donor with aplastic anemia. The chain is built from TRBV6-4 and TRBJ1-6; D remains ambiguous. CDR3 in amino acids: CASSVLAGGSEHNSPLHF. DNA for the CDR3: TGTGCCAGCAGTGTCCTAGCGGGAGGTTCGGAACATAATTCACCCCTCCACTTT.